This TCR beta chain comes out of a study of blood T cell repertoires in COVID-19. Study details: Donors in the United States, Italy and Spain gave samples during acute or convalescent COVID-19. Sources were T cells, B-cell-depleted T cells, or PBMCs; the material itself was cDNA or gDNA.

In the source study's methods: Amplified reference gene primers provided the basis for estimating nucleated cell counts. Here immunoSEQ multiplex PCR was the method, and the copy in TCRdb shows in-frame clones only, minus some. Clone size and the V and J calls come from that table; the DNA yielded D and trimming. The sample records around 40,000 clones, roughly 85% being singletons. This clone was seen a few times. V gave up 0 bases and J gave up 9 bases, with 15 bases separating them. Germline CDR1 and CDR2: MGHRA and YSYEKL. The CDR3 loop spans 15 amino acids. Source material: peripheral blood. This sequence originates from a man in his sixties with active COVID-19. The gene calls are TRBV4-1 and TRBJ1-5, with D tentatively TRBD1 (6 bases). CDR3 residues: CASSQETGPMWPQHF. Here the CDR3 DNA reads TGCGCCAGCAGCCAAGAAACAGGGCCTATGTGGCCCCAGCATTTT.